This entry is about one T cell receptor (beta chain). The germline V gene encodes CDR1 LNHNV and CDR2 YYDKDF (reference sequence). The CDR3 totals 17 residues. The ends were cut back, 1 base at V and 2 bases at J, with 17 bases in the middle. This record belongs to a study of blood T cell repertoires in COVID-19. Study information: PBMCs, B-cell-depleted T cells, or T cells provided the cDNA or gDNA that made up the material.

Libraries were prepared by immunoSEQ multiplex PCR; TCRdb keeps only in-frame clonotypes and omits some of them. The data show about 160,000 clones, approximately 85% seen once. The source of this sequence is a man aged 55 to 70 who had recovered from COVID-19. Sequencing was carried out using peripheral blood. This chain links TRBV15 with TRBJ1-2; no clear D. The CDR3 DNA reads TGTGCCACCAGCAGAGTAGGCACGGGGTTACAGAACTATGGCTACACCTTC. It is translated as CATSRVGTGLQNYGYTF.